The 8 T cell receptor beta chains below all came from one sample that was sequenced in a study of beta chain features in type 1 diabetes. Overall study findings and caveats: Across all four CD4+ subsets, people with type 1 diabetes showed modestly shorter TCRB CDR3s.

Since all of the isolated RNA was reverse transcribed, expressed TCRB transcripts were what got sequenced. Data came from immunoSEQ multiplex PCR; TCRdb stores just in-frame clones and leaves some out. This sample has more than 550,000 clones, with 11% to 15% found just once. These receptors lack a known antigen. The sample taken for sequencing was naive CD4+ T cells from blood. Receptors were obtained from a man aged 18 to 35 with type 1 diabetes.

The chain has TRBV7-9 and TRBJ2-7, with D unresolved. The germline gives CDR1 SEHNR, CDR2 FQNEAQ (reference sequence). CDR3 size: 12 residues. Trimming removed 5 bases at V and 1 base at J, with 6 bases between. The CDR3 loop reads CASSRESYEQYF. The CDR3 DNA is TGTGCCAGCAGCCGCGAGTCCTACGAGCAGTACTTC.

The CDR3 bases are TGTGCCATCGAGGGCGACGGACGCTCCTACAATGAGCAGTTCTTC. It specifies CAIEGDGRSYNEQFF. The chain carries TRBV10-3 and TRBJ2-1; D might be TRBD2 (5 bases). This CDR3 has 15 amino acids. The V and J ends lost 8 bases and 0 bases respectively, with 14 bases between them. CDR1 and CDR2 from the germline V gene are ENHRY and SYGVKD.

This clone has a handful of counts. In the same sample, other DNA sequences code for this CDR3. This rearrangement joins TRBV30 to TRBJ1-5, with a tentative D call TRBD1 (6 bases). V lost 0 bases and J lost 6, with 9 bases in between. The CDR3 is made up of 13 amino acids. Germline V gene sequence: CDR1 GTSNPN, CDR2 SVGIG (reference sequence). For the CDR3, the DNA is TGTGCCTGGAGTGTACAGGGAGGTCAGCCCCAGCATTTT. Protein product: CAWSVQGGQPQHF.

This clone showed up just a few times. The chain joins TRBV9 to TRBJ1-1, with 8 bases aligning to TRBD1. The CDR3 totals 14 residues. Germline trimming cut 3 bases from V and 3 bases from J; bases unmatched to any gene: 4. Germline V gene sequence: CDR1 SGDLS, CDR2 YYNGEE. The CDR3 reads CASSGTGRDTEAFF. CDR3 in DNA: TGTGCCAGCAGCGGGACAGGGAGGGACACTGAAGCTTTCTTT.

The gene calls are TRBV2 and TRBJ1-5; 7 bases are shared with TRBD1. Germline V gene data show CDR1 as SNHLY and CDR2 as FYNNEI. The CDR3 totals 16 residues. Trimming took 7 bases from V and 0 from J; bases not matched to a gene: 9. CDR3 coding DNA: TGTGCCAGCACTGGACAGGCGTCCATTAGCAATCAGCCCCAGCATTTT. Translation: CASTGQASISNQPQHF. Full variable domain (remainder filled in from reference TRBV2 and TRBJ1-5): EPEVTQTPSHQVTQMGQEVILRCVPISNHLYFYWYRQILGQKVEFLVSFYNNEISEKSEIFDDQFSVERPDGSNFTLKIRSTKLEDSAMYFCASTGQASISNQPQHFGDGTRLSIL.

V usage is TRBV7-9 and J usage is TRBJ2-1; D is undetermined. There are 15 residues in the CDR3. CDR1 and CDR2 (germline): SEHNR, FQNEAQ (reference sequence). V lost 5 bases and J 2 bases, leaving 13 bases between the germline ends. Here the CDR3 DNA reads TGTGCCAGCAGCCCAAGGGCCCATCCCTACAATGAGCAGTTCTTC. Encoded protein: CASSPRAHPYNEQFF.

This chain connects TRBV10-3 to TRBJ2-3; 16 positions match TRBD2. This CDR3 is built from 17 residues. CDR1 is ENHRY, CDR2 SYGVKD, per germline. V lost 8 bases to trimming and J lost 2 bases; unmatched junction nucleotides: 7. DNA of the CDR3: TGTGCCATCCAGGGACTAGCGGGAGGGCCTAACACAGATACGCAGTATTTT. It is translated as CAIQGLAGGPNTDTQYF.

This clone has more than one count but fewer than ten. The genes are TRBV2 and TRBJ1-2, with D uncertain. The CDR3 contains 17 residues. CDR1 is SNHLY, CDR2 FYNNEI, per germline. V was pared by 5 bases and J by 1 base, with 20 bases between. The chain's CDR3 is CASSKFIGAALNYGYTF. CDR3 in DNA: TGTGCCAGCAGTAAATTCATCGGCGCAGCGCTTAACTATGGCTACACCTTC.